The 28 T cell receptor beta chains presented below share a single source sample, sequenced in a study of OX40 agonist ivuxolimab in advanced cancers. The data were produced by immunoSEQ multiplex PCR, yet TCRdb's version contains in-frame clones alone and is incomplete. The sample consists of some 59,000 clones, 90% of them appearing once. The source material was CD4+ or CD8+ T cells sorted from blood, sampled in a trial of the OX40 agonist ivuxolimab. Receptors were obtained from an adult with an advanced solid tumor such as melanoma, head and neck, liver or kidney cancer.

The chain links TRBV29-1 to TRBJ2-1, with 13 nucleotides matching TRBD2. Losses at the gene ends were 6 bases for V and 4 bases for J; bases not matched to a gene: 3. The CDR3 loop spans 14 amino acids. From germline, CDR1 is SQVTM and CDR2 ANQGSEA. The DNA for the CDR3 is TGCAGCGTCCGACTAGCGGGAGGTTACAATGAGCAGTTCTTC. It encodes CSVRLAGGYNEQFF.

CDR3 loop: CASSLGDRSNQPQHF. The DNA of the CDR3 is TGCGCCAGCAGCTTGGGGGACAGGAGCAATCAGCCCCAGCATTTT. The chain couples TRBV5-1 to TRBJ1-5, with 8 nucleotides matching TRBD1. The CDR3 length is 15 residues. With 0 bases clipped from V and 1 base from J, the junction kept 0 bases outside the gene matches. The germline V gene encodes CDR1 SGHRS and CDR2 YFSETQ.

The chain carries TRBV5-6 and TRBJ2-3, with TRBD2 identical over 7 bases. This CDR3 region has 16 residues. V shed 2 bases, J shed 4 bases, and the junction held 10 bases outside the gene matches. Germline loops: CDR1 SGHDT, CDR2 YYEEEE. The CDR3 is CASSLLALRNADTQYF. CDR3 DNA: TGTGCCAGCAGCTTACTAGCGTTGAGAAATGCAGATACGCAGTATTTT.

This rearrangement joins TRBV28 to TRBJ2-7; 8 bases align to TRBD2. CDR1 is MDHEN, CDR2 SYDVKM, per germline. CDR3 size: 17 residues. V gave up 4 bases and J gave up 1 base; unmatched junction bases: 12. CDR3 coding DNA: TGTGCCAGCAGTTCACCCCGGGGGGGGCACAAATCCTACGAGCAGTACTTC. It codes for CASSSPRGGHKSYEQYF.

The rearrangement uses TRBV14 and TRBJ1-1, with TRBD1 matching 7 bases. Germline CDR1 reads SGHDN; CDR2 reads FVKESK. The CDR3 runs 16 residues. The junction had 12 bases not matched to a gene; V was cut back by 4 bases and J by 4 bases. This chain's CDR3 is CASSLPTGWGITEAFF. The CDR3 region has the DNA TGTGCCAGCAGCCTACCGACAGGGTGGGGTATCACTGAAGCTTTCTTT.

The CDR3 coding sequence is TGTGCCAGCAGTTTAACCGGGACTAGCGGGGAGCAGTTCTTC. It specifies CASSLTGTSGEQFF. The chain employs TRBV28 and TRBJ2-1; the match to TRBD2 covers 12 bases. This CDR3 comprises 14 residues. J was trimmed by 10 bases and V by 2 bases; bases with no gene match: 3. From germline, CDR1 is MDHEN and CDR2 SYDVKM.

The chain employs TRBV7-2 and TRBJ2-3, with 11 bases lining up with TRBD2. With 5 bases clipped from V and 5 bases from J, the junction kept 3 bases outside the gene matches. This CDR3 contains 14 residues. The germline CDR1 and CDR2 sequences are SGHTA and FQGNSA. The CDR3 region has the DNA TGTGCCAGCAGCCCAACTAGCGGGAGAGATACGCAGTATTTT. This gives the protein CASSPTSGRDTQYF. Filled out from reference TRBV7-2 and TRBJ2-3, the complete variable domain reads GAGVSQSPSNKVTEKGKDVELRCDPISGHTALYWYRQSLGQGLEFLIYFQGNSAPDKSGLPSDRFSAERTGGSVSTLTIQRTQQEDSAVYLCASSPTSGRDTQYFGPGTRLTVL.

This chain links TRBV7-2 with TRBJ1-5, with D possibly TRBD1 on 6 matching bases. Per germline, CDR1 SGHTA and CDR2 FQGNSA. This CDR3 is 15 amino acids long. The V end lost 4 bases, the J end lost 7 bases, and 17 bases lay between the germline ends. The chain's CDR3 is CASSSTQGIGQPQHF. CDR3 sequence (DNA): TGTGCCAGCAGCTCTACCCAGGGGATCGGCCAGCCCCAGCATTTT.

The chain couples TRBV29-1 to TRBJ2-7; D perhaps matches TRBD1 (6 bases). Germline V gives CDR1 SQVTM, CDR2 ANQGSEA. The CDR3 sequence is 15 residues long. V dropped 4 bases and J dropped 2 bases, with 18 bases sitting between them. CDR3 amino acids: CSVGTGTLHPYEQYF. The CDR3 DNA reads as TGCAGCGTTGGGACCGGGACACTTCACCCCTACGAGCAGTACTTC.

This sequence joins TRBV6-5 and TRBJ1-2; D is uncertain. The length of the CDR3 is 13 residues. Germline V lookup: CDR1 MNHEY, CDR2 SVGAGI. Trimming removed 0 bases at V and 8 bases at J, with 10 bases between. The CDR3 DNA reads TGTGCCAGCAGTTACTCGGAGGCCCTAGGCTACACCTTC. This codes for CASSYSEALGYTF.

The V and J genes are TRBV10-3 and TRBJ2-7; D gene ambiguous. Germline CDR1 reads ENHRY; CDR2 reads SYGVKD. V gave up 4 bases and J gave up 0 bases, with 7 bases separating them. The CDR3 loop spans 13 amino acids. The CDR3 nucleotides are TGTGCCATCAGTGCCGGTTACTCCTACGAGCAGTACTTC. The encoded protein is CAISAGYSYEQYF.

In DNA form, the CDR3 reads TGCAGCGTTGCACTTCCCGGGGAGCTGTTTTTT. It encodes CSVALPGELFF. V usage is TRBV29-1 and J usage is TRBJ2-2, with D unclear. Per germline, CDR1 SQVTM and CDR2 ANQGSEA. With 4 bases removed from V and 6 bases from J, the gap between germline ends came to 6 bases. CDR3 length: 11 amino acids.

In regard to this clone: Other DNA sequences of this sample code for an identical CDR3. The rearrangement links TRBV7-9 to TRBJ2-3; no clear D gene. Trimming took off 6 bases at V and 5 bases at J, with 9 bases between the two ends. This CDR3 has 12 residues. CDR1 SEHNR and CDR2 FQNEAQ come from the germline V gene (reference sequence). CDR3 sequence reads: CASSPKGDTQYF. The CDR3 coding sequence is TGTGCCAGCAGTCCAAAGGGAGATACGCAGTATTTT.

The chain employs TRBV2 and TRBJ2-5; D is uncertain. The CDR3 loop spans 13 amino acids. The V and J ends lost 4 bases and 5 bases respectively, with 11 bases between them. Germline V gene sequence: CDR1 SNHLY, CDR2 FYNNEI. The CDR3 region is CASSVGSWETQYF. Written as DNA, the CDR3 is TGTGCCAGCAGTGTAGGCTCATGGGAGACCCAGTACTTC.

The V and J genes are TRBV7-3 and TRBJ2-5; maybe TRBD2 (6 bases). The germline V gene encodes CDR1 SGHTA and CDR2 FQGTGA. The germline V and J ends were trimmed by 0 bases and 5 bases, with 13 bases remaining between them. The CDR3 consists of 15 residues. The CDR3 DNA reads TGTGCCAGCAGCTTAACCGGGCTAGCGTTGGAGACCCAGTACTTC. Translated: CASSLTGLALETQYF. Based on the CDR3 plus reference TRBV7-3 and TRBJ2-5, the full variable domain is GAGVSQTPSNKVTEKGKYVELRCDPISGHTALYWYRQSLGQGPEFLIYFQGTGAADDSGLPNDRFFAVRPEGSVSTLKIQRTERGDSAVYLCASSLTGLALETQYFGPGTRLLVL.

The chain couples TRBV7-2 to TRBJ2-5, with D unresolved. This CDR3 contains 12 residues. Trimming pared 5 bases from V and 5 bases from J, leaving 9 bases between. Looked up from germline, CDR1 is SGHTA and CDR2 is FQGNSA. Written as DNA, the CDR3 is TGTGCCAGCAGCCGGCTGATGGAGACCCAGTACTTC. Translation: CASSRLMETQYF.

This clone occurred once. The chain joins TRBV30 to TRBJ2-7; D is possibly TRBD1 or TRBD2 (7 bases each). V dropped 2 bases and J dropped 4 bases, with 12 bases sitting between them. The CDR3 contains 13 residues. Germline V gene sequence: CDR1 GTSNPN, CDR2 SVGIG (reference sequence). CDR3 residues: CAWSTGEGYEQYF. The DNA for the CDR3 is TGTGCCTGGAGTACAGGGGAGGGGTACGAGCAGTACTTC.

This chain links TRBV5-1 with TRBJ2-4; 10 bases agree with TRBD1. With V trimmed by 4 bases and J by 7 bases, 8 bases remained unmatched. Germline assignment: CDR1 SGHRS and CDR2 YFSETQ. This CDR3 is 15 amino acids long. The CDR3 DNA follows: TGCGCCAGCAGCCGGACAGGGGGAACTGAGAACATTCAGTACTTC. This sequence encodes CASSRTGGTENIQYF.

CDR3 DNA sequence: TGTGCCAGCAAGGGACAGGCCTACACCGGGGAGCTGTTTTTT. Protein sequence: CASKGQAYTGELFF. This sequence joins TRBV25-1 and TRBJ2-2, with 8 bases lining up with TRBD1. CDR1 and CDR2 from the germline V gene are MGHDK and SYGVNS. CDR3 size: 14 residues. J gave up 3 bases and V 7 bases, and 4 bases lay outside the gene matches.

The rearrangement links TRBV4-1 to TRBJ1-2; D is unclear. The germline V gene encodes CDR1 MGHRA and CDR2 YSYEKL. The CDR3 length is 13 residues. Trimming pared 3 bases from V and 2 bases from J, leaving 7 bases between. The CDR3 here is CASSQGLNYGYTF. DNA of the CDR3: TGCGCCAGCAGCCAGGGGTTAAACTATGGCTACACCTTC.

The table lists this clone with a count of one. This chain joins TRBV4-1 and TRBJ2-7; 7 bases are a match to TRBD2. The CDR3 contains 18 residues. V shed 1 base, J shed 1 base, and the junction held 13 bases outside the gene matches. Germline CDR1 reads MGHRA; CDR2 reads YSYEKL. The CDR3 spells CASSQAGDRDYRSYEQYF. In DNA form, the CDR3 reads TGCGCCAGCAGCCAAGCGGGGGACCGGGACTACCGATCCTACGAGCAGTACTTC.

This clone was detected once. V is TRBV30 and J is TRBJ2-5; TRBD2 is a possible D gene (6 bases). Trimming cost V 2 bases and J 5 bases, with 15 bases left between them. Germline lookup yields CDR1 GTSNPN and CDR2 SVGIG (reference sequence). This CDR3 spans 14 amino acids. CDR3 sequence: CAWSPGASVETQYF. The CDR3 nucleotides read TGTGCCTGGAGTCCCGGGGCTAGCGTGGAGACCCAGTACTTC.

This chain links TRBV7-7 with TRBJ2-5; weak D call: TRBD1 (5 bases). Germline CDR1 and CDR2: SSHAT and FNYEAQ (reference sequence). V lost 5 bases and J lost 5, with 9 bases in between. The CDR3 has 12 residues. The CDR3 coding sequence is TGTGCCAGCAGCCAGGGTCGGGAGACCCAGTACTTC. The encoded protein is CASSQGRETQYF.

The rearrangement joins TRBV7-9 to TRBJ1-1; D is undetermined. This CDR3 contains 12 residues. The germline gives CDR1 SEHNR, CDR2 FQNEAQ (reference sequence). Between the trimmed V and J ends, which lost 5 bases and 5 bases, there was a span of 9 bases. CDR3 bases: TGTGCCAGCAGCCCCACTCGGACTGAAGCTTTCTTT. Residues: CASSPTRTEAFF.

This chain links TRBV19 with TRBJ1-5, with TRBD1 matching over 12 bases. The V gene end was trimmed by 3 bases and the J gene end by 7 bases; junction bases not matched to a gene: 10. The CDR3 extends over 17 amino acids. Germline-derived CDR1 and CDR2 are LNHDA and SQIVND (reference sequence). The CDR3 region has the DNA TGTGCCAGTAGTATTGGTCGGGACAGGGGGCCTCGGCAGCCCCAGCATTTT. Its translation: CASSIGRDRGPRQPQHF.

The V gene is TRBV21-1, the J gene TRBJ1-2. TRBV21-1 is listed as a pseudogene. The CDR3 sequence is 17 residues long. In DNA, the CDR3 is TGTGCCAGCAGCTCGGGGGGCGATCAGGATTCTGACTATGGCTACACCTTC. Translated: CASSSGGDQDSDYGYTF.

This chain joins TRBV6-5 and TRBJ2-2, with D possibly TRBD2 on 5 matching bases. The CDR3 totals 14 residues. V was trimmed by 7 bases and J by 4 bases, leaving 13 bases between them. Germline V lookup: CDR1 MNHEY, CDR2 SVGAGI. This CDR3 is CASTQQRVTGELFF. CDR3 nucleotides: TGTGCCAGCACCCAACAGAGGGTCACCGGGGAGCTGTTTTTT.

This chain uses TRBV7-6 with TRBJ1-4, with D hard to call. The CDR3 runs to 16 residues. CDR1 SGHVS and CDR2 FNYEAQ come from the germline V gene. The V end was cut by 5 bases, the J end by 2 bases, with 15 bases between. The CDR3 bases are TGTGCCAGCAGCCGGTCGATGTGGAATACTAATGAAAAACTGTTTTTT. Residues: CASSRSMWNTNEKLFF.